The 30 T cell receptor beta chains listed next were all sequenced from one sample in a study of cytomegalovirus exposure and HLA in healthy donors. PCR amplification relied on 60 Vbeta primers (plus 13 Jbeta primers). Method: immunoSEQ multiplex PCR; TCRdb's copy keeps in-frame clones and lacks some. The sample holds about 160,000 clones; less than 85% are singletons and the top ten take over 1.1%. Sequenced sample: PBMCs. The receptors come from a man aged 60 to 75 in good health and CMV-seronegative.

CDR3 amino acids: CASSFTGGGNQPQHF. CDR3 in DNA: TGCGCCAGCAGCTTTACAGGGGGCGGCAATCAGCCCCAGCATTTT. V is TRBV5-1 and J is TRBJ1-5; TRBD1 matches 9 bases. Germline V gene lookup returns CDR1 SGHRS and CDR2 YFSETQ. The CDR3 is 15 residues long. V shed 2 bases and J 2 bases; nucleotides not matched to a gene: 2.

The rearrangement uses TRBV6-5 and TRBJ1-4, with D maybe TRBD1 (5 bases). Germline-derived CDR1 and CDR2 are MNHEY and SVGAGI. The CDR3 has 13 amino acids. V was shortened by 10 bases and J by 6 bases, with 15 bases between the two germline ends. In DNA form, the CDR3 reads TGTGCCACCTTCCGGGGGAGGCATGAAAAACTGTTTTTT. Translating gives CATFRGRHEKLFF.

The chain carries TRBV6-5 and TRBJ1-1; D gene ambiguous. The CDR3 totals 15 residues. Germline-derived CDR1 and CDR2 are MNHEY and SVGAGI. V dropped 5 bases and J dropped 0 bases, with 13 bases sitting between them. The CDR3 nucleotides read TGTGCCAGCAGTGCCGCGGTAGCCTTGAACACTGAAGCTTTCTTT. It translates to CASSAAVALNTEAFF.

V usage is TRBV19 and J usage is TRBJ2-5, with 10 bases identical to TRBD2. The trim removed 7 bases at V and 5 bases at J, leaving 4 bases unmatched. The CDR3 is made up of 13 amino acids. Per germline, CDR1 LNHDA and CDR2 SQIVND (reference sequence). CDR3 in amino acids: CASTAGGSETQYF. CDR3 in DNA: TGTGCCAGTACAGCGGGAGGGAGCGAGACCCAGTACTTC. Filled out from reference TRBV19 and TRBJ2-5, the complete variable domain reads DGGITQSPKYLFRKEGQNVTLSCEQNLNHDAMYWYRQDPGQGLRLIYYSQIVNDFQKGDIAEGYSVSREKKESFPLTVTSAQKNPTAFYLCASTAGGSETQYFGPGTRLLVL.

The chain employs TRBV7-3 and TRBJ1-2; weak D call: TRBD1 (6 bases). The germline V gene has CDR1 SGHTA and CDR2 FQGTGA. With 5 bases removed from V and 2 bases from J, the gap between germline ends came to 9 bases. The CDR3 length is 13 residues. The CDR3 sequence is CASSEQGNYGYTF. DNA of the CDR3: TGTGCCAGCAGCGAGCAGGGGAACTATGGCTACACCTTC.

The chain combines TRBV14 with TRBJ2-7, with D possibly matching TRBD2 (7 bases). This CDR3 is built from 16 residues. Germline values: CDR1 SGHDN, CDR2 FVKESK. With 0 bases removed from V and 3 bases from J, the gap between germline ends came to 15 bases. CDR3 sequence (DNA): TGTGCCAGCAGCCAAGAAGGGGGGGCAGGGAACTACGAGCAGTACTTC. It translates to CASSQEGGAGNYEQYF.

The chain has TRBV19 and TRBJ2-7, with 9 positions matching TRBD2. The CDR3 is made up of 13 amino acids. With 6 bases clipped from V and 2 bases from J, the junction kept 2 bases outside the gene matches. Germline lookup yields CDR1 LNHDA and CDR2 SQIVND (reference sequence). CDR3 DNA sequence: TGTGCCAGTAGAGCGGGAGGACCCTACGAGCAGTACTTC. This translates into CASRAGGPYEQYF.

The V call is TRBV2, the J call TRBJ2-5; TRBD2 is a possible D gene (5 bases). Between the trimmed V and J ends, which lost 0 bases and 5 bases, there was a span of 10 bases. Looked up from germline, CDR1 is SNHLY and CDR2 is FYNNEI. This CDR3 spans 14 amino acids. The CDR3 sequence is CASSEARGGETQYF. DNA of the CDR3: TGTGCCAGCAGTGAAGCCCGGGGTGGGGAGACCCAGTACTTC. Together with reference TRBV2 and TRBJ2-5, the CDR3 gives the full variable domain: EPEVTQTPSHQVTQMGQEVILRCVPISNHLYFYWYRQILGQKVEFLVSFYNNEISEKSEIFDDQFSVERPDGSNFTLKIRSTKLEDSAMYFCASSEARGGETQYFGPGTRLLVL.

The J gene is TRBJ2-2, the V gene TRBV14; perhaps TRBD2 as D (6 bases). Deletions cut 4 bases from V and 7 bases from J, with 10 bases between. The germline V gene encodes CDR1 SGHDN and CDR2 FVKESK. The CDR3 length is 13 residues. The CDR3 spells CASSRWGDGELFF. The CDR3 DNA reads TGTGCCAGCAGCCGTTGGGGGGACGGGGAGCTGTTTTTT. The full variable domain, with the rest looked up from reference TRBV14 and TRBJ2-2, is EAGVTQFPSHSVIEKGQTVTLRCDPISGHDNLYWYRRVMGKEIKFLLHFVKESKQDESGMPNNRFLAERTGGTYSTLKVQPAELEDSGVYFCASSRWGDGELFFGEGSRLTVL.

The CDR3 bases are TGTGCCATCAGACTGGTAGCCACAGATACGCAGTATTTT. Amino acids: CAIRLVATDTQYF. The chain joins TRBV10-3 to TRBJ2-3, with D hard to call. V was pared by 6 bases and J by 2 bases, with 9 bases between. Germline V gene data show CDR1 as ENHRY and CDR2 as SYGVKD. The CDR3 contains 13 residues.

This chain connects TRBV28 to TRBJ2-7; D perhaps matches TRBD1 (5 bases). The germline gives CDR1 MDHEN, CDR2 SYDVKM. The length of the CDR3 is 12 residues. V was shortened by 6 bases and J by 4 bases, with 10 bases between the two germline ends. CDR3 sequence reads: CASSLTVYEQYF. In nucleotides, the CDR3 is TGTGCCAGCAGCCTGACAGTTTACGAGCAGTACTTC.

V is TRBV5-4 and J is TRBJ2-1, with TRBD1 matching 7 bases. The CDR3 covers 14 residues. The ends lost 4 bases at V and 4 bases at J; junction bases unmatched: 5. Per germline, CDR1 SGHNT and CDR2 YYREEE (reference sequence). DNA of the CDR3: TGTGCCAGCAGCCTGGGACAGTTGTACAATGAGCAGTTCTTC. Translating gives CASSLGQLYNEQFF.

This chain links TRBV28 with TRBJ2-7; 10 bases fit TRBD1. CDR3 length equals 15 residues. Germline CDR1 and CDR2: MDHEN and SYDVKM. After removal of 6 bases from V and 7 bases from J, the junction contained 12 bases not matched to a gene. The CDR3 here is CASRRTGQGNYEQYF. The CDR3 coding sequence is TGTGCCAGCAGACGGACGGGACAGGGGAACTATGAGCAGTACTTC.

The chain employs TRBV30 and TRBJ2-3; D is perhaps TRBD2 (6 bases). This CDR3 has 16 residues. The germline gives CDR1 GTSNPN, CDR2 SVGIG (reference sequence). V lost 2 bases, J lost 6 bases, and 21 bases lay in between. DNA of the CDR3: TGTGCCTGGAGTCCCTCCCCGGGTTTCGGAGGGGATACGCAGTATTTT. Translation gives CAWSPSPGFGGDTQYF.

The J gene is TRBJ2-1, the V gene TRBV7-3; perhaps TRBD2 as D (6 bases). V shed 1 base and J shed 6 bases, with 13 bases lying between them. This CDR3 has 15 residues. Per germline, CDR1 SGHTA and CDR2 FQGTGA. CDR3 loop: CASSLKVVSGNEQFF. CDR3 bases: TGTGCCAGCAGCTTAAAAGTTGTTAGCGGCAATGAGCAGTTCTTC. The whole variable domain, remainder taken from reference TRBV7-3 and TRBJ2-1, is GAGVSQTPSNKVTEKGKYVELRCDPISGHTALYWYRQSLGQGPEFLIYFQGTGAADDSGLPNDRFFAVRPEGSVSTLKIQRTERGDSAVYLCASSLKVVSGNEQFFGPGTRLTVL.

This sequence joins TRBV5-4 and TRBJ1-6, with 8 bases matching TRBD1. This CDR3 is 15 amino acids long. Germline V lookup: CDR1 SGHNT, CDR2 YYREEE (reference sequence). V dropped 1 base and J dropped 7; count of bases not matched to a gene: 4. Here the CDR3 reads CASSLPQGANSPLHF. CDR3 nucleotide sequence: TGTGCCAGCAGCTTGCCGCAGGGGGCAAATTCACCCCTCCACTTT.

The sample holds one count of this clone. This rearrangement joins TRBV10-3 to TRBJ2-7; possibly TRBD1 for D (6 bases). The CDR3 covers 14 residues. The V gene lost 0 bases and the J gene lost 4 bases, with 10 bases spanning the gap. Germline loops: CDR1 ENHRY, CDR2 SYGVKD. CDR3 residues: CAISESPRGYEQYF. The CDR3 DNA sequence: TGTGCCATCAGTGAGTCCCCCAGGGGTTACGAGCAGTACTTC.

The CDR3 loop is CASSDRVHKGGNTIYF. As DNA, the CDR3 is TGTGCCAGCAGTGACAGGGTGCATAAAGGCGGAAACACCATATATTTT. The genes are TRBV2 and TRBJ1-3; maybe TRBD1 (5 bases). Trimming took 3 bases from V and 4 from J, leaving 16 bases between them. CDR3 length: 16 residues. The V gene's germline CDR1 is SNHLY and CDR2 FYNNEI. The full variable domain, its missing parts supplied by reference TRBV2 and TRBJ1-3, is EPEVTQTPSHQVTQMGQEVILRCVPISNHLYFYWYRQILGQKVEFLVSFYNNEISEKSEIFDDQFSVERPDGSNFTLKIRSTKLEDSAMYFCASSDRVHKGGNTIYFGEGSWLTVV.

This clone has only a few counts. The V call is TRBV7-2, the J call TRBJ1-5, with D maybe TRBD1 (5 bases). Germline loops: CDR1 SGHTA, CDR2 FQGNSA. The CDR3 runs 14 residues. Deletions cut 5 bases from V and 0 bases from J, with 8 bases between. The CDR3 DNA reads as TGTGCCAGCAGCCGCGACAGTAGCAATCAGCCCCAGCATTTT. Translation gives CASSRDSSNQPQHF.

This chain links TRBV6-5 with TRBJ2-7; no firm D call. The CDR3 covers 14 residues. The ends were cut back, 6 bases at V and 2 bases at J, with 14 bases in the middle. Germline CDR1 reads MNHEY; CDR2 reads SVGAGI. The CDR3 nucleotides are TGTGCCAGCAGCCCCGCGAGTTTGCCCTACGAGCAGTACTTC. Translating gives CASSPASLPYEQYF.

The count of this clone is one. V and J are TRBV25-1 and TRBJ1-2, with 8 bases identical to TRBD1. V lost 1 base, J lost 5 bases, and 3 bases stayed unmatched. The germline V gene has CDR1 MGHDK and CDR2 SYGVNS. This CDR3 region has 14 residues. The CDR3 sequence: CASSESGGWYGYTF. The CDR3 DNA reads as TGTGCCAGCAGTGAATCAGGGGGCTGGTATGGCTACACCTTC.

The chain employs TRBV7-6 and TRBJ2-3; D might be TRBD2 (6 bases). Germline CDR1 SGHVS, CDR2 FNYEAQ. CDR3 length: 17 residues. V was shortened by 5 bases and J by 0 bases, with 18 bases between the two germline ends. The CDR3, as DNA: TGTGCCAGCAGCCTAAGCCCGGGACTGGTTAGCACAGATACGCAGTATTTT. Protein product: CASSLSPGLVSTDTQYF.

The V and J genes are TRBV2 and TRBJ1-2; tentatively, D is TRBD1 (5 bases). The V and J ends lost 8 bases and 4 bases respectively, with 11 bases between them. CDR3 size: 12 residues. From germline, CDR1 is SNHLY and CDR2 FYNNEI. In DNA form, the CDR3 reads TGTGCCAGCCTCAGGGTTCCCTATGGCTACACCTTC. Protein sequence: CASLRVPYGYTF. Full variable domain (missing parts from reference TRBV2 and TRBJ1-2): EPEVTQTPSHQVTQMGQEVILRCVPISNHLYFYWYRQILGQKVEFLVSFYNNEISEKSEIFDDQFSVERPDGSNFTLKIRSTKLEDSAMYFCASLRVPYGYTFGSGTRLTVV.

V and J are TRBV2 and TRBJ2-2, with 7 bases matching TRBD1. The length of the CDR3 is 15 residues. Per the germline V gene, CDR1 is SNHLY and CDR2 is FYNNEI. The V gene end was trimmed by 6 bases and the J gene end by 6 bases; junction bases not matched to a gene: 10. CDR3 in DNA: TGTGCCAGCAGGTTTATTCCTCAGGGGGCCGGGGAGCTGTTTTTT. Protein: CASRFIPQGAGELFF.

The chain uses TRBV19 and TRBJ2-3; 9 nucleotides agree with TRBD1. The CDR3 length is 15 residues. The V gene's germline CDR1 is LNHDA and CDR2 SQIVND (reference sequence). V shed 4 bases and J 4 bases; nucleotides not matched to a gene: 6. CDR3 nucleotide sequence: TGTGCCAGTAGTACTCATACAGGGGGCGCAGATACGCAGTATTTT. Translated, it gives CASSTHTGGADTQYF.

The chain links TRBV9 to TRBJ2-3; weak D call: TRBD1 (6 bases). Trimming left V 3 bases short and J 5 bases short, with 19 bases between. The CDR3 consists of 16 residues. CDR1 and CDR2 from the germline V gene are SGDLS and YYNGEE. CDR3 sequence: CASSASPSDRRDTQYF. DNA for the CDR3: TGTGCCAGCAGCGCGTCCCCCTCGGACAGAAGAGATACGCAGTATTTT. The full variable domain, its missing parts supplied by reference TRBV9 and TRBJ2-3, is DSGVTQTPKHLITATGQRVTLRCSPRSGDLSVYWYQQSLDQGLQFLIQYYNGEERAKGNILERFSAQQFPDLHSELNLSSLELGDSALYFCASSASPSDRRDTQYFGPGTRLTVL.

This clone was counted only a few times. V and J are TRBV5-6 and TRBJ2-5; 7 nucleotides agree with TRBD1. The junction had 5 bases not matched to a gene; V was cut back by 4 bases and J by 2 bases. Germline V gene data show CDR1 as SGHDT and CDR2 as YYEEEE. This CDR3 region has 14 residues. CDR3 in amino acids: CASSPGTVQETQYF. The CDR3 nucleotides read TGTGCCAGCAGCCCTGGGACAGTACAAGAGACCCAGTACTTC.

The CDR3 sequence: CATRSQETQYF. The CDR3, as DNA: TGTGCCACCCGGAGCCAAGAGACCCAGTACTTC. The chain carries TRBV6-5 and TRBJ2-5; D gene uncertain. This CDR3 is built from 11 residues. Trimming took 10 bases from V and 1 from J, leaving 7 bases between them. Per germline, CDR1 MNHEY and CDR2 SVGAGI.

The V gene is TRBV11-2, the J gene TRBJ2-1; 10 bases agree with TRBD2. Per germline, CDR1 SGHAT and CDR2 FQNNGV. This CDR3 spans 20 amino acids. Trimming removed 0 bases from V and 5 bases from J; junction bases left unmatched: 16. The CDR3 DNA sequence: TGTGCCAGCAGCTTAGAGTTTGGGGCTAGCGGGGGAAGGAGAGACAATGAGCAGTTCTTC. Translation gives CASSLEFGASGGRRDNEQFF.

CDR3: CTSSLRTSGSYEQYF. In DNA, the CDR3 is TGCACCAGCAGCCTCCGGACTAGCGGGAGTTACGAGCAGTACTTC. The chain uses TRBV1 and TRBJ2-7; TRBD2, the table's D call, was not compared with the DNA. TRBV1 counts as a pseudogene. The CDR3 extends over 15 amino acids.